This T cell receptor beta chain came from a study of beta chain features in type 1 diabetes (dated by TCRdb to 2017 to 2018). The study in broad terms: Mean age, gender distribution, total cell number and subset yield did not differ between patients and healthy donors. A total of roughly 100 million sorted cells were examined across all samples, and RNA yield correlated strongly with the number of cells per subset. In the study, recently diagnosed type 1 diabetes patients and matched healthy donors were compared on the TCRB repertoires of their sorted circulating CD4+ T cell subsets. Regulatory and stem cell-like memory subsets were isolated from only 8 patients and roughly eight healthy donors, whereas naive and central memory subsets came from all 30 or so donors.

Compared with germline, V lacks 0 bases and J lacks 3 bases; bases without a gene match: 4. The germline V gene (reference sequence) sets CDR1 to GTSNPN and CDR2 to SVGIG. Including the terminal cysteine and phenylalanine, the CDR3 comprises 15 residues. The only DNA kept is the CDR3, 45 bases in frame from the first base. The High Capacity cDNA Reverse Transcription Kit was used to reverse transcribe all of the isolated RNA, meaning that expressed TCRB transcripts were what got sequenced. Deep immunoSEQ sequencing was performed on naive, central memory and regulatory T cell samples, with an average of approximately 3.9 million total reads per sample. Sorted cells were lysed in RLT buffer, and RNA was extracted using DNase-treated RNeasy Micro or Mini kits according to cell number. To prevent cross-contamination, each cell subset was processed individually, whereas patient and healthy donor samples were processed jointly. The immunoSEQ multiplex PCR was used to amplify TCRB sequences from cDNA, generating 87-bp fragments that spanned the CDR3 region. The amplicons were sequenced using the Illumina HiSeq platform. In the authors' own workflow: Synthetic template baselines were used to correct PCR bias computationally, reads within Hamming distance 2 were collapsed together, and singletons that could not be merged were discarded. Reads were aligned against IMGT so that V, D and J genes, CDR3 length and insertions or deletions at six rearrangement sites could be assigned. Within each subset, clonotype counts were normalized to the number of sorted cells before true diversity and Gini coefficients were calculated with the tcR R package. The overlap coefficient, calculated on TCRB nucleotide sequences, was used to measure repertoire sharing. Out-of-frame TCRB sequences from naive cells were analyzed to stand in for the pre-selection repertoire. Held by TCRdb, this immuneACCESS table contains in-frame sequences only and omits some clones. Under half of the omission traces to an unresolved V gene where checked; the cause of the rest is unknown. The D gene and trimming were derived from the DNA, and the V and J assignments and clone size from that table. The sample table records about 350,000 clones; around 20% of these occur just once. The top ten clonotypes cover 0.035% to 0.055% of the sample.

A single peripheral blood draw of around 0.11 L on average was collected from each donor into heparinised tubes. A BD FACSAria II was used to sort naive, central memory, regulatory and stem cell-like memory CD4+ T cells with a panel that included CD45RO, CCR7, CD25, CD127, CD95 and CD27. Purity was above 95% for every sorted population. PBMCs were isolated right away by Lymphoprep density gradient centrifugation and were stained directly, without culture. So that batch effects would be minimized, each experiment stained and sorted samples in pairs, pairing one healthy donor with one patient. About this clone itself: The clone's antigen remains unknown. No qualities accompany the bases; no much larger clone lies one base away.

Findings and caveats that apply to the study as a whole: A moderate but significant shortening of TCRB CDR3 length was observed in type 1 diabetes patients in all four CD4+ subsets. The naive, central memory and regulatory TCRB repertoires appeared to resemble one another more closely among patients than among healthy donors. Only small numbers of individuals were included in the HLA sub-analyses, which left unresolved whether HLA type had any influence on TCRB rearrangement. PCR might favor shorter templates, but patient and control samples were amplified and corrected together, so any skew would affect both groups equally. Because cDNA rather than genomic DNA was sequenced, highly expressing activated cells could have been over-represented, although no difference in activation and CD3 levels was found between groups. At VDJ recombination sites, type 1 diabetes patients had fewer insertions and more deleted nucleotides, which implies abnormalities in thymic rearrangement.

The V and J segments used are TRBV30 and TRBJ2-3; the central 9 bases match TRBD1. The source material was naive CD4+ T cells from blood. This specimen's cell subset or site label, per the study, means: true naive CD4+ T cells. The source of this sequence is a young woman in good health. The CDR3 protein: CAWSVGDRATDTQYF. The DNA sequence is TGTGCCTGGAGTGTAGGGGACAGGGCGACAGATACGCAGTATTTT. The CDR3, completed at both ends by the reference TRBV30 and TRBJ2-3 genes, gives the full variable domain SQTIHQWPATLVQPVGSPLSLECTVEGTSNPNLYWYRQAAGRGLQLLFYSVGIGQISSEVPQNLSASRPQDRQFILSSKKLLLSDSGFYLCAWSVGDRATDTQYFGPGTRLTVL.